This entry features one T cell receptor beta chain sequence. No antigen is known for it. Sequencing was performed with immunoSEQ multiplex PCR; in TCRdb, only in-frame clones are kept and a portion is missing. This sample yields tens of thousands of clones, of which about 76% are seen a single time; 6% to 9.5% belongs to the top ten. This sample was taken from a study of a mutant IDH1 vaccine in newly diagnosed glioma. At the level of the study: Of treated patients, 62.5% were men and approximately 40% women, averaging roughly 42 years.

Trimming at V came to 6 bases and at J to 7 bases, leaving 8 bases not matched to a gene. CDR3 length: 15 residues. The germline V gene encodes CDR1 ENHRY and CDR2 SYGVKD. This sample's time point: week 35, safety follow-up. Each dose of the vaccine consisted of 300 ug of mutant IDH1 20-mer peptide, with topical imiquimod. The patients received vaccinations eight times, in weeks 1, 3, 5, 7, 11, 15, 19 and 23. Sequenced here: PBMCs, sampled from a glioma patient whose treatment included an IDH1 peptide vaccine. The TCR comes from a middle-aged man with glioma. The J gene is TRBJ2-7, the V gene TRBV10-3; 14 bases match TRBD2. CDR3 in amino acids: CAIRETSGRVGEQYF. CDR3 DNA sequence: TGTGCCATCAGGGAGACTAGCGGGAGGGTTGGGGAGCAGTACTTC.